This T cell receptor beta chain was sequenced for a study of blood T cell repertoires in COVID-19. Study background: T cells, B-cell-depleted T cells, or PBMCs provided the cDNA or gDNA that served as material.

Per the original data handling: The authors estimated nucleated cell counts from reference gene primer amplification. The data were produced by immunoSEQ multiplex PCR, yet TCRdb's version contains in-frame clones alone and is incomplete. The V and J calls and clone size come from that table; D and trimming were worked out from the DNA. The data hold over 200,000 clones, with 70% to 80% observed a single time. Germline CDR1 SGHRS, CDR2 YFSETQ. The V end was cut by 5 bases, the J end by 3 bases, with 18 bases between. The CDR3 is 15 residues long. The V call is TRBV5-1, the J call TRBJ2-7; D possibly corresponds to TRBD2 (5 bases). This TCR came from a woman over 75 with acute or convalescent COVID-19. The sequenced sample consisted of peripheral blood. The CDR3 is CASRDSSGVGYEQYF. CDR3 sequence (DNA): TGCGCCAGCAGGGATTCCTCCGGGGTCGGCTACGAGCAGTACTTC.